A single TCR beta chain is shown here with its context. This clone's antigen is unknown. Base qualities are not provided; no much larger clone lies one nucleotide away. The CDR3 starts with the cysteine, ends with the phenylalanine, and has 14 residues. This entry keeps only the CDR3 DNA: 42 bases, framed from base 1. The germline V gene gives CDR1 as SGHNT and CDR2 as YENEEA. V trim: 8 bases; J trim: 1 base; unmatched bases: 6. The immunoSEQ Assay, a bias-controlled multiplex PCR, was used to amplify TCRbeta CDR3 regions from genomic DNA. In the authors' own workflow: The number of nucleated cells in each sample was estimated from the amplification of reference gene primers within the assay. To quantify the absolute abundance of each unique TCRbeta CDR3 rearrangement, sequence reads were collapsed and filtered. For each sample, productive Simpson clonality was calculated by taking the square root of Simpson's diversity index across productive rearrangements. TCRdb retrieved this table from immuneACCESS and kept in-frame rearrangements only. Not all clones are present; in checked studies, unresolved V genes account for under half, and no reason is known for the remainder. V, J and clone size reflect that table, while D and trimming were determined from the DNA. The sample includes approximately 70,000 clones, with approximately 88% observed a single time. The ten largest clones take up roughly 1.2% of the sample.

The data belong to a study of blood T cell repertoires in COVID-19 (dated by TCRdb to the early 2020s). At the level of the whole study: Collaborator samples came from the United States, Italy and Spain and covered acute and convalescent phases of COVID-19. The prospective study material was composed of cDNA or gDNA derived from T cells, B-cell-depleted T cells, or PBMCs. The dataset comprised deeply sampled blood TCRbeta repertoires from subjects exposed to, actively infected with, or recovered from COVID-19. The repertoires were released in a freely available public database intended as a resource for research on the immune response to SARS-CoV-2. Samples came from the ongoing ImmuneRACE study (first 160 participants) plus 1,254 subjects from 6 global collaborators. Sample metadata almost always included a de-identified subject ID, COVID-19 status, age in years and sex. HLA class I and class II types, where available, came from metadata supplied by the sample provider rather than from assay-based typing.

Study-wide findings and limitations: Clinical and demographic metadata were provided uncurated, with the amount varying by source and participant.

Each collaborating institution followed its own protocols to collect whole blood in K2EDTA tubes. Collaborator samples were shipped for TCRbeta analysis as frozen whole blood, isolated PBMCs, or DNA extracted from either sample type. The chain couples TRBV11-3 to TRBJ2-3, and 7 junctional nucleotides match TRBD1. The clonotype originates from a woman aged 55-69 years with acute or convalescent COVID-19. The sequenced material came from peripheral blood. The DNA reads TGTGCCAGCGCCAGGGGGAGAGGCACAGATACGCAGTATTTT. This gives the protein CASARGRGTDTQYF.